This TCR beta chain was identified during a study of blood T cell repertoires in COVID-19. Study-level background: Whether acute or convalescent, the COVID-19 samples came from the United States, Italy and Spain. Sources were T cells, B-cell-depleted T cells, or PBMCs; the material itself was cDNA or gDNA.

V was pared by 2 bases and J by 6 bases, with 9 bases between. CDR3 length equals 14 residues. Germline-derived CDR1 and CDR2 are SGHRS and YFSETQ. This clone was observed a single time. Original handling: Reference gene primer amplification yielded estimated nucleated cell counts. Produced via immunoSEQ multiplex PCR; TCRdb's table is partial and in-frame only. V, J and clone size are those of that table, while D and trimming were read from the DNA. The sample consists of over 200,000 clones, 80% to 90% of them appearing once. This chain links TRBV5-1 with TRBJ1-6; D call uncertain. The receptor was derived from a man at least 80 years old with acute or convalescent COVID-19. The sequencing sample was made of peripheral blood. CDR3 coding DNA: TGCGCCAGCAGCTTTACCGGAGCTAATTCACCCCTCCACTTT. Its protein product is CASSFTGANSPLHF.